What follows is one T cell receptor (beta chain) and its context. Enrolled during active infection, Seattle patients were then followed longitudinally. The data were taken from a study of blood T cell repertoires in COVID-19. In the study overall: The samples span acute and convalescent COVID-19 from the United States, Italy and Spain. PBMCs, B-cell-depleted T cells, or T cells provided the cDNA or gDNA that made up the material.

V was cut by 2 bases and J by 1 base, with 11 bases left in between. Per germline, CDR1 MNHNS and CDR2 SASEGT. The CDR3 loop spans 15 amino acids. Here immunoSEQ multiplex PCR was the method, and the copy in TCRdb shows in-frame clones only, minus some. Here the sample spans 220,000 or so clones, around 86% being singletons. V and J are TRBV6-1 and TRBJ2-5; possible D gene TRBD1, 6 bases. This receptor was obtained from a woman aged 50 to 60 with COVID-19, enrolled during active disease. The sequenced material came from peripheral blood. The CDR3 DNA reads TGTGCCAGCAGTGAAATGCCAGGGGCCCAAGAGACCCAGTACTTC. It yields the protein CASSEMPGAQETQYF.